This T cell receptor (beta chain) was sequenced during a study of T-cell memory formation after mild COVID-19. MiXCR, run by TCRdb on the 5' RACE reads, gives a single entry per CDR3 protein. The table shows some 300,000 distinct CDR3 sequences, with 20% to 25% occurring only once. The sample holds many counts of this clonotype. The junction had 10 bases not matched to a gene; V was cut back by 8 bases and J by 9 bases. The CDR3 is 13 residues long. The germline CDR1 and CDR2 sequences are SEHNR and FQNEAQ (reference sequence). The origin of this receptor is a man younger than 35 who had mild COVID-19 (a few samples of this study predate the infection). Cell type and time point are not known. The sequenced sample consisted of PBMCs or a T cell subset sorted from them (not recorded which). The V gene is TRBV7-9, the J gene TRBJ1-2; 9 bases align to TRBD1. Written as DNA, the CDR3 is TGTGCCAGCTCCACCCGACAGGGGGAAAGCTACACCTTC. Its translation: CASSTRQGESYTF.